These 18 T cell receptor beta chains were sequenced from one sample in a study of cytomegalovirus exposure and HLA in healthy donors. The PCR ran on 60 Vbeta and 13 Jbeta primers. Measured with immunoSEQ multiplex PCR; TCRdb has only the in-frame clones, and not every one. The data contain approximately 140,000 clones, 70% to 80% of them singletons. The specimen was PBMCs. These receptors were obtained from a human donor in good health.

The V and J genes are TRBV6-1 and TRBJ1-1, with a possible D match to TRBD1 (5 bases). The V end lost 1 base, the J end lost 6 bases, and 12 bases lay between the germline ends. The germline CDR1 and CDR2 sequences are MNHNS and SASEGT. The CDR3 is 14 residues long. This chain's CDR3 is CASSEEQERAEAFF. The DNA of the CDR3 is TGTGCCAGCAGTGAAGAACAGGAGCGCGCTGAAGCTTTCTTT.

Note on this clone: One end of the junction is discordant with germline, which a read error may explain. This chain joins TRBV7-9 and TRBJ1-3; TRBD1 might be the D (5 bases). The CDR3 contains 15 residues. CDR1 SEHNR and CDR2 FQNEAQ come from the germline V gene (reference sequence). As DNA, the CDR3 is TGTTCCAGCAGCAACGACAGTAGCTCTGGAAACACCATATATTTT. Amino acid sequence: CSSSNDSSSGNTIYF.

The chain links TRBV4-2 to TRBJ2-1; TRBD2 agrees at 11 bases. This CDR3 region has 16 residues. Germline CDR1 reads LGHNA; CDR2 reads YNFKEQ. The V and J ends lost 4 bases and 7 bases, in that order; junction bases with no gene match: 9. CDR3 in amino acids: CASSPSGTSGGNEQFF. As DNA, the CDR3 is TGTGCCAGCAGCCCTTCCGGGACTAGCGGTGGGAATGAGCAGTTCTTC.

This clone was seen only once. The V and J genes are TRBV11-2 and TRBJ2-5; D call uncertain. V was shortened by 1 base and J by 2 bases, with 5 bases between the two germline ends. Germline-derived CDR1 and CDR2 are SGHAT and FQNNGV. This CDR3 contains 13 residues. The CDR3 DNA reads as TGTGCCAGCAGCTTAGGCAGACAAGAGACCCAGTACTTC. Translating it yields CASSLGRQETQYF. The full variable domain, in which reference TRBV11-2 and TRBJ2-5 provide the parts outside the CDR3, is EAGVAQSPRYKIIEKRQSVAFWCNPISGHATLYWYQQILGQGPKLLIQFQNNGVVDDSQLPKDRFSAERLKGVDSTLKIQPAKLEDSAVYLCASSLGRQETQYFGPGTRLLVL.

This sequence joins TRBV9 and TRBJ2-7; 13 nucleotides align to TRBD2. This CDR3 has 16 residues. V was clipped by 0 bases and J by 3 bases; unmatched bases: 3. Germline values: CDR1 SGDLS, CDR2 YYNGEE. CDR3 in DNA: TGTGCCAGCAGCGTAGGGACTAGCGGGAGTTACTACGAGCAGTACTTC. Protein sequence: CASSVGTSGSYYEQYF. The variable domain in full, completed from reference TRBV9 and TRBJ2-7, reads DSGVTQTPKHLITATGQRVTLRCSPRSGDLSVYWYQQSLDQGLQFLIQYYNGEERAKGNILERFSAQQFPDLHSELNLSSLELGDSALYFCASSVGTSGSYYEQYFGPGTRLTVT.

The chain couples TRBV29-1 to TRBJ2-3; D unclear. This CDR3 is built from 12 residues. Germline CDR1 is SQVTM and CDR2 is ANQGSEA. V was shortened by 7 bases and J by 1 base, with 9 bases between the two germline ends. Here the CDR3 DNA reads TGCAGCGCCGAGGATGGCACAGATACGCAGTATTTT. Amino acids: CSAEDGTDTQYF.

The chain employs TRBV11-2 and TRBJ1-5; D is perhaps TRBD1 (5 bases). The V end was cut by 1 base, the J end by 5 bases, with 12 bases between. Germline V lookup: CDR1 SGHAT, CDR2 FQNNGV. This CDR3 is 15 amino acids long. In nucleotides, the CDR3 is TGTGCCAGCAGCTTAGGGGGACTTGGCGATCAGCCCCAGCATTTT. This encodes CASSLGGLGDQPQHF.

The rearrangement uses TRBV2 and TRBJ2-1; the D gene is possibly TRBD2 (5 bases). V lost 9 bases and J lost 0, with 15 bases in between. The germline V gene has CDR1 SNHLY and CDR2 FYNNEI. The CDR3 is 15 amino acids. The CDR3 loop reads CASEMDWSSYNEQFF. The CDR3 DNA sequence: TGTGCCAGTGAGATGGACTGGAGCTCCTACAATGAGCAGTTCTTC.

This CDR3 is CASSTRTASYMNTEAFF. The CDR3, as DNA: TGTGCCAGTAGTACCCGGACAGCTAGTTACATGAACACTGAAGCTTTCTTT. This sequence joins TRBV19 and TRBJ1-1, with D perhaps TRBD1 (6 bases). The germline V gene encodes CDR1 LNHDA and CDR2 SQIVND (reference sequence). V lost 4 bases and J 0 bases, leaving 18 bases between the germline ends. The CDR3 consists of 17 residues.

The CDR3 sequence is CSVYTGANTEAFF. As DNA, the CDR3 is TGCAGCGTGTATACAGGGGCAAACACTGAAGCTTTCTTT. The chain links TRBV29-1 to TRBJ1-1; 7 bases fit TRBD1. Germline V gene lookup returns CDR1 SQVTM and CDR2 ANQGSEA. The V gene end was trimmed by 6 bases and the J gene end by 2 bases; junction bases not matched to a gene: 6. The CDR3 is made up of 13 amino acids.

The chain recombines TRBV6-1 with TRBJ2-7; TRBD2 agrees at 12 bases. Germline trimming cut 1 base from V and 6 bases from J; bases unmatched to any gene: 7. Germline CDR1 reads MNHNS; CDR2 reads SASEGT. There are 16 residues in the CDR3. The CDR3 spells CASSEGSSGRASEQYF. The CDR3 DNA reads TGTGCCAGCAGTGAAGGATCTAGCGGGAGGGCCTCCGAGCAGTACTTC.

The V gene is TRBV10-3, the J gene TRBJ1-6; the match to TRBD1 covers 7 bases. Germline assignment: CDR1 ENHRY and CDR2 SYGVKD. The CDR3 loop spans 13 amino acids. V was clipped by 8 bases and J by 10 bases; unmatched bases: 8. This CDR3 is CAIGGQEESPLHF. CDR3 DNA: TGTGCCATCGGAGGACAGGAGGAGTCACCCCTCCACTTT.

The V gene is TRBV28, the J gene TRBJ1-5, with D possibly being TRBD1 (5 bases). The CDR3 sequence is 18 residues long. Trimming cost V 2 bases and J 0 bases, with 17 bases left between them. Looked up from germline, CDR1 is MDHEN and CDR2 is SYDVKM. DNA for the CDR3: TGTGCCAGCAGTTTAAGGTTAGGGGCCCCGTATAGCAATCAGCCCCAGCATTTT. This encodes CASSLRLGAPYSNQPQHF.

This clone was counted once. This chain links TRBV19 with TRBJ1-4; TRBD1 matches 9 bases. The CDR3 sequence is 13 residues long. The germline V gene encodes CDR1 LNHDA and CDR2 SQIVND (reference sequence). V trimming: 8 bases; J trimming: 7 bases; junction bases outside the gene matches: 5. In DNA, the CDR3 is TGTGCCAGTTCCGGGACAGGGACTGAAAAACTGTTTTTT. Amino acid sequence: CASSGTGTEKLFF. Full variable domain (remainder filled in from reference TRBV19 and TRBJ1-4): DGGITQSPKYLFRKEGQNVTLSCEQNLNHDAMYWYRQDPGQGLRLIYYSQIVNDFQKGDIAEGYSVSREKKESFPLTVTSAQKNPTAFYLCASSGTGTEKLFFGSGTQLSVL.

The CDR3 loop is CASSEGWLGSYEQYF. As DNA, the CDR3 is TGTGCCAGCAGTGAAGGGTGGCTAGGCAGCTACGAGCAGTACTTC. V and J are TRBV6-1 and TRBJ2-7; D is ambiguous. Trimming removed 1 base from V and 3 bases from J, with 13 bases in between. The CDR3 is 15 amino acids. CDR1 is MNHNS, CDR2 SASEGT, per germline.

V gene TRBV29-1 combines with J gene TRBJ2-2; TRBD2 agrees at 15 bases. This CDR3 spans 17 amino acids. V was pared by 6 bases and J by 6 bases, with 11 bases of the junction left unmatched. In germline, CDR1 is SQVTM, CDR2 ANQGSEA. The CDR3 DNA is TGCAGCGTCAAAGGACTAGCGGGAGGGCAACTGTCCGGGGAGCTGTTTTTT. Protein sequence: CSVKGLAGGQLSGELFF.

CDR3 residues: CASSLAVTGNHYGYTF. The CDR3 bases are TGTGCCAGCAGCTTGGCCGTCACGGGAAATCACTATGGCTACACCTTC. The chain is built from TRBV5-6 and TRBJ1-2; D remains ambiguous. The CDR3 has 16 amino acids. Germline CDR1 and CDR2: SGHDT and YYEEEE. The V end lost 0 bases, the J end lost 3 bases, and 15 bases lay between the germline ends.

This clone appeared a single time. CDR3 coding DNA: TGTGCCAGCAGTGTATCGACAGGGGGTACGGATCAGCCCCAGCATTTT. Protein sequence: CASSVSTGGTDQPQHF. The chain combines TRBV6-1 with TRBJ1-5, with 9 bases aligning to TRBD1. Germline CDR1 MNHNS, CDR2 SASEGT. The CDR3 is 16 amino acids. Unmatched junction bases numbered 9, after V lost 4 bases and J lost 5 bases.